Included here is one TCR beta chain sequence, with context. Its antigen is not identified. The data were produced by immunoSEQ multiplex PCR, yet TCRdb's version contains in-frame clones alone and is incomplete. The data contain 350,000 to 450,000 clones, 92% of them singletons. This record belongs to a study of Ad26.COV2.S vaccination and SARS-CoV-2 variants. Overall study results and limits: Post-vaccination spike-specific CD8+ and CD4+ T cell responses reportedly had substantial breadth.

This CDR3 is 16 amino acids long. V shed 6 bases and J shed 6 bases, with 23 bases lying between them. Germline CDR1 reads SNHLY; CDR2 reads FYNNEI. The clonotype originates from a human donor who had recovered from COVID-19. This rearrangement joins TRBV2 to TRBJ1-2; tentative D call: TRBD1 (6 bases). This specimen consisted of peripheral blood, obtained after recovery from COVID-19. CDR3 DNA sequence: TGTGCCAGCAGGGGCCTAATTGACAGGCTGGGACATGGCTACACCTTC. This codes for CASRGLIDRLGHGYTF.